This T cell receptor (beta chain) came from a study of T cells in localized non-small cell lung cancer. Notes on the study in general: When the top 100 tumor clones were examined, a median around 50 of them also appeared in the adjacent lung, which was paired and uninvolved. The highest T cell clonality was in uninvolved adjacent lung, above tumor. A single tumor region was sequenced, leaving heterogeneity possible.

As to this clone: The target antigen is unknown.

Repertoires were generated with immunoSEQ multiplex PCR, while TCRdb's copy carries only in-frame clones and drops some. The sample gives around 15,000 clones, approximately 91% of which show up once; around 28% is in the top ten. The receptor was isolated from a female donor over 55 with stage III squamous cell lung carcinoma. This material consisted of peripheral blood, taken before any cancer treatment.

Here the CDR3 reads CASSSLRTSGSGDTQYF. In DNA form, the CDR3 reads TGTGCCAGTAGTTCCCTAAGGACTAGCGGGAGTGGAGATACGCAGTATTTT. The chain has TRBV19 and TRBJ2-3; 13 bases are a match to TRBD2. Per the germline V gene, CDR1 is LNHDA and CDR2 is SQIVND (reference sequence). After removal of 5 bases from V and 5 bases from J, the junction contained 10 bases not matched to a gene. This CDR3 is built from 17 residues.